Presented here are 14 T cell receptor beta chains from one specimen sequenced in a study of control samples from healthy donors and cancer patients. Using immunoSEQ multiplex PCR, the repertoire was profiled, and TCRdb retains in-frame clones only, with some absent. There are around 94,000 clones in the sample; 90% occur only once, and under 4% lies in the top ten. The sequenced sample consisted of blood. The receptors originated from a woman aged 18 to 35 in good health.

This clone was detected only once. The chain uses TRBV27 and TRBJ1-1; 7 nucleotides agree with TRBD1. Per germline, CDR1 MNHEY and CDR2 SMNVEV (reference sequence). V shed 6 bases, J shed 6 bases, and the junction held 7 bases outside the gene matches. The CDR3 is 13 amino acids. The CDR3 region has the DNA TGTGCCAGCAGGAAGACAGGGTCAGCTGAAGCTTTCTTT. Amino acid sequence: CASRKTGSAEAFF.

The chain has TRBV27 and TRBJ2-2; D is possibly TRBD1 (6 bases). The CDR3 runs to 19 residues. Germline V gene lookup returns CDR1 MNHEY and CDR2 SMNVEV (reference sequence). Trimming shortened V by 0 bases and J by 0 bases, and 17 bases separated the two germline ends. CDR3 nucleotides: TGTGCCAGCAGTTTATCGGCAGGAACCGGGACAACGAACACCGGGGAGCTGTTTTTT. Its translation is CASSLSAGTGTTNTGELFF.

This CDR3 reads CASSRSTDTQYF. For the CDR3, the DNA is TGTGCCAGCTCTCGTAGCACAGATACGCAGTATTTT. The chain is built from TRBV18 and TRBJ2-3; the D is unclear. This CDR3 region has 12 residues. The germline V and J ends were trimmed by 6 bases and 0 bases, with 4 bases remaining between them. CDR1 and CDR2 from the germline V gene are KGHSH and LQKENI.

The chain uses TRBV9 and TRBJ1-2; TRBD1 agrees at 12 bases. The CDR3 is 16 residues long. V gave up 3 bases and J gave up 5 bases; unmatched junction bases: 8. Germline V lookup: CDR1 SGDLS, CDR2 YYNGEE. The CDR3 DNA reads TGTGCCAGCAGCGAGGGGACAGGGGGCGGAGGGTATGGCTACACCTTC. Amino acid sequence: CASSEGTGGGGYGYTF.

The genes are TRBV5-4 and TRBJ2-3, with TRBD2 matching over 10 bases. CDR3 length: 15 residues. With V trimmed by 4 bases and J by 6 bases, 8 bases remained unmatched. Germline V lookup: CDR1 SGHNT, CDR2 YYREEE (reference sequence). The CDR3 protein is CASSPKRGGEDTQYF. Here the CDR3 DNA reads TGTGCCAGCAGCCCTAAGCGGGGGGGCGAGGATACGCAGTATTTT.

The chain employs TRBV7-9 and TRBJ1-2, with D perhaps TRBD1 (5 bases). Germline V lookup: CDR1 SEHNR, CDR2 FQNEAQ (reference sequence). The CDR3 length is 18 residues. The ends were cut back, 1 base at V and 3 bases at J, with 21 bases in the middle. The DNA for the CDR3 is TGTGCCAGCAGCTTAGGGGGCCCCGGCCTCGGGATTCACTATGGCTACACCTTC. Protein: CASSLGGPGLGIHYGYTF.

The chain joins TRBV29-1 to TRBJ1-2; tentatively, D is TRBD1 (6 bases). Trimming took off 0 bases at V and 6 bases at J, with 14 bases between the two ends. Germline V gene lookup returns CDR1 SQVTM and CDR2 ANQGSEA. The CDR3 has 14 residues. As DNA, the CDR3 is TGCAGCGTTGAAGATCGTCACAGGGACGATGGCTACACCTTC. Amino acids: CSVEDRHRDDGYTF.

Only one count was recorded for this clone. The J gene is TRBJ1-1, the V gene TRBV2; D unclear. V lost 0 bases and J lost 7, with 9 bases in between. The CDR3 has 13 residues. CDR1 and CDR2 (germline): SNHLY, FYNNEI. CDR3 amino acids: CASSEALLVEAFF. CDR3 coding DNA: TGTGCCAGCAGTGAAGCGCTTCTCGTTGAAGCTTTCTTT.

The V and J genes are TRBV7-9 and TRBJ2-7, with D possibly being TRBD1 (6 bases). The CDR3 totals 13 residues. Germline-derived CDR1 and CDR2 are SEHNR and FQNEAQ (reference sequence). The V end lost 5 bases, the J end lost 4 bases, and 12 bases lay between the germline ends. The CDR3 protein is CASSARTVYEQYF. CDR3 nucleotide sequence: TGTGCCAGCAGCGCCCGGACAGTTTACGAGCAGTACTTC.

There are a few counts of this clone. The chain couples TRBV7-7 to TRBJ1-1; unclear D gene. The CDR3 spans 13 residues. Trimming took off 5 bases at V and 0 bases at J, with 7 bases between the two ends. CDR1 SSHAT and CDR2 FNYEAQ come from the germline V gene (reference sequence). The CDR3, as DNA: TGTGCCAGCAGCCTCAGCCTGAACACTGAAGCTTTCTTT. As protein: CASSLSLNTEAFF.

The chain joins TRBV5-1 to TRBJ1-1; TRBD1 matches at 7 bases. The length of the CDR3 is 15 residues. Trimming at V came to 1 base and at J to 2 bases, leaving 5 bases not matched to a gene. Germline CDR1 and CDR2: SGHRS and YFSETQ. This CDR3 is CASSLTAGGNTEAFF. Here the CDR3 DNA reads TGCGCCAGCAGCTTGACGGCAGGGGGTAACACTGAAGCTTTCTTT.

V is TRBV2 and J is TRBJ1-1; D gene ambiguous. In germline, CDR1 is SNHLY, CDR2 FYNNEI. Trimming took 6 bases from V and 5 from J, leaving 13 bases between them. The CDR3 contains 13 residues. Written as DNA, the CDR3 is TGTGCCAGCAGGGGGAACTGGAGGACTGAAGCTTTCTTT. As protein: CASRGNWRTEAFF. The whole variable domain, remainder taken from reference TRBV2 and TRBJ1-1, is EPEVTQTPSHQVTQMGQEVILRCVPISNHLYFYWYRQILGQKVEFLVSFYNNEISEKSEIFDDQFSVERPDGSNFTLKIRSTKLEDSAMYFCASRGNWRTEAFFGQGTRLTVV.

The J gene is TRBJ2-5, the V gene TRBV20-1; D is ambiguous. Per the germline V gene, CDR1 is DFQATT and CDR2 is SNEGSKA (reference sequence). The CDR3 is made up of 11 amino acids. The V and J ends lost 3 bases and 5 bases respectively, with 7 bases between them. CDR3 nucleotides: TGCAGTGCTAGCTCTCCGGAGACCCAGTACTTC. This translates into CSASSPETQYF.

V is TRBV12-3 or TRBV12-4 and J is TRBJ2-5; D unresolved. The CDR3 extends over 13 amino acids. The V end was cut by 6 bases, the J end by 0 bases, with 8 bases between. CDR3 nucleotide sequence: TGTGCCAGCAGACATCAAAACCAAGAGACCCAGTACTTC. This sequence encodes CASRHQNQETQYF.